The clone carrying this TCR beta chain was seen more than once but under ten times. What it recognizes is unknown. The entry originates in a study of T-cell memory formation after mild COVID-19. Study results and caveats: Day 15 to 85 contractors were CD4/CD8 balanced; later expanders leaned CD4+.

Trimming left V 1 base short and J 9 bases short, with 12 bases between. This CDR3 region has 13 residues. Germline values: CDR1 SGHDN, CDR2 FVKESK. TCRdb processed the 5' RACE reads anew with MiXCR; each CDR3 protein has one entry. The sample lists approximately 250,000 distinct CDR3 sequences, about 16% occurring once. This clonotype was sampled from an adult woman who had mild COVID-19 (a few samples of this study predate the infection). Cell type and time point are not known. The chain has TRBV14 and TRBJ2-5; D is undetermined. Material for sequencing was PBMCs or a T cell subset sorted from them (not recorded which). The DNA of the CDR3 is TGTGCCAGCAGCCAAGTCTCTCGGATTGCCCAGTACTTC. Protein: CASSQVSRIAQYF.